These 27 T cell receptor beta chains were sequenced from one sample in a study of OX40 agonist ivuxolimab in advanced cancers. The data were produced by immunoSEQ multiplex PCR, yet TCRdb's version contains in-frame clones alone and is incomplete. The data show 55,000 to 65,000 clones, 82% seen once. The specimen was CD4+ or CD8+ T cells sorted from blood, collected in a trial of the OX40 agonist ivuxolimab. Receptors were obtained from an adult with an advanced solid tumor such as melanoma, head and neck, liver or kidney cancer.

The V call is TRBV7-2, the J call TRBJ2-3, with D unresolved. The V gene's germline CDR1 is SGHTA and CDR2 FQGNSA. The CDR3 contains 16 residues. Trimming stripped 1 base from V and 2 bases from J, with 13 bases between. The CDR3 loop reads CASSLVAGVITDTQYF. The CDR3 DNA reads TGTGCCAGCAGCTTAGTAGCAGGTGTAATCACAGATACGCAGTATTTT. Combining the CDR3 with reference TRBV7-2 and TRBJ2-3 gives the whole variable domain GAGVSQSPSNKVTEKGKDVELRCDPISGHTALYWYRQSLGQGLEFLIYFQGNSAPDKSGLPSDRFSAERTGGSVSTLTIQRTQQEDSAVYLCASSLVAGVITDTQYFGPGTRLTVL.

This clone has a single count. J is TRBJ2-5 and V is TRBV5-1; the match to TRBD2 covers 9 bases. Trimming at V came to 3 bases and at J to 2 bases, leaving 2 bases not matched to a gene. The CDR3 runs to 14 residues. Germline V gene sequence: CDR1 SGHRS, CDR2 YFSETQ. CDR3: CASSSTSGQETQYF. The CDR3, as DNA: TGCGCCAGCAGCTCGACTAGCGGTCAAGAGACCCAGTACTTC.

The chain has TRBV7-6 and TRBJ2-7; D might be TRBD1 (5 bases). Trimming cost V 2 bases and J 0 bases, with 11 bases left between them. The germline V gene encodes CDR1 SGHVS and CDR2 FNYEAQ. The CDR3 consists of 15 residues. CDR3 nucleotide sequence: TGTGCCAGCAGCTTATCTAGGGGTGCCTCCTACGAGCAGTACTTC. Translating it yields CASSLSRGASYEQYF.

The chain has TRBV5-4 and TRBJ1-2; D gene ambiguous. CDR1 is SGHNT, CDR2 YYREEE, per germline (reference sequence). The CDR3 sequence is 13 residues long. V was clipped by 0 bases and J by 2 bases, with 5 bases between them. CDR3 protein: CASSLDSNYGYTF. CDR3 nucleotides: TGTGCCAGCAGCTTGGACAGCAACTATGGCTACACCTTC.

The chain employs TRBV7-2 and TRBJ1-1; tentatively, D is TRBD1 (6 bases). V was cut by 1 base and J by 7 bases, with 16 bases left in between. The germline V gene encodes CDR1 SGHTA and CDR2 FQGNSA. CDR3 length: 15 amino acids. In DNA form, the CDR3 reads TGTGCCAGCAGCTTAGGGGGGAGACAGGATGTTGAAGCTTTCTTT. Translated: CASSLGGRQDVEAFF.

This chain uses TRBV28 with TRBJ1-2, with 8 bases aligning to TRBD1. CDR3 length equals 14 residues. V lost 4 bases and J lost 6; bases outside the gene matches: 7. CDR1 and CDR2 (germline): MDHEN, SYDVKM. The CDR3 bases are TGTGCCAGCAGTTCAGGACAGGGCAAGAATGGCTACACCTTC. It encodes CASSSGQGKNGYTF.

The chain employs TRBV19 and TRBJ2-6, with TRBD1 matching 10 bases. The CDR3 runs 19 residues. Germline V gene lookup returns CDR1 LNHDA and CDR2 SQIVND (reference sequence). Trimming at V came to 0 bases and at J to 0 bases, leaving 5 bases not matched to a gene. The CDR3 bases are TGTGCCAGTAGTATAGATCGAAGGACAGGGGGCTCTGGGGCCAACGTCCTGACTTTC. It yields the protein CASSIDRRTGGSGANVLTF. The complete variable domain, with remaining parts taken from reference TRBV19 and TRBJ2-6, reads DGGITQSPKYLFRKEGQNVTLSCEQNLNHDAMYWYRQDPGQGLRLIYYSQIVNDFQKGDIAEGYSVSREKKESFPLTVTSAQKNPTAFYLCASSIDRRTGGSGANVLTFGAGSRLTVL.

This clone has only a few counts. J is TRBJ2-3 and V is TRBV6-1; D gene ambiguous. CDR3 length equals 13 residues. V was cut by 6 bases and J by 0 bases, with 7 bases left in between. Germline V gene sequence: CDR1 MNHNS, CDR2 SASEGT. The DNA for the CDR3 is TGTGCCAGCAGGTACATTAGCACAGATACGCAGTATTTT. This encodes CASRYISTDTQYF.

The V gene is TRBV9, the J gene TRBJ2-1; TRBD2 aligns across 12 bases. Germline V gives CDR1 SGDLS, CDR2 YYNGEE. V shed 0 bases, J shed 10 bases, and the junction held 5 bases outside the gene matches. The CDR3 loop spans 15 amino acids. Written as DNA, the CDR3 is TGTGCCAGCAGCGTAGTAACTAGCGGGAGGTTAGAGCAGTTCTTC. Translating gives CASSVVTSGRLEQFF.

The V gene is TRBV30, the J gene TRBJ1-4; D may be TRBD1 (6 bases). V shed 1 base and J shed 6 bases, with 9 bases lying between them. The CDR3 spans 13 residues. Germline V gene sequence: CDR1 GTSNPN, CDR2 SVGIG (reference sequence). The CDR3 nucleotides read TGTGCCTGGAGTGGGGGGCGCGATGAAAAACTGTTTTTT. Translation gives CAWSGGRDEKLFF.

In this sample, this clone turned up a few times. The gene calls are TRBV20-1 and TRBJ1-2; D is unclear. This CDR3 spans 10 amino acids. The germline gives CDR1 DFQATT, CDR2 SNEGSKA (reference sequence). Trimming left V 3 bases short and J 8 bases short, with 7 bases between. The CDR3 region has the DNA TGCAGTGCTAGTAGTGGAGGCTACACCTTC. Translating gives CSASSGGYTF.

The chain combines TRBV5-4 with TRBJ2-7; D remains ambiguous. Germline V CDR1 and CDR2: SGHNT, YYREEE (reference sequence). V was trimmed by 0 bases and J by 0 bases, leaving 7 bases between them. This CDR3 is 14 amino acids long. CDR3 nucleotides: TGTGCCAGCAGCTTGGACCTGTCCTCCTACGAGCAGTACTTC. Its translation is CASSLDLSSYEQYF.

This sequence joins TRBV2 and TRBJ1-5; tentatively, D is TRBD1 (5 bases). V dropped 6 bases and J dropped 4 bases, with 16 bases sitting between them. There are 15 residues in the CDR3. The germline gives CDR1 SNHLY, CDR2 FYNNEI. CDR3 nucleotides: TGTGCCAGCAGCAACTCCCGACAGTCGAATCAGCCCCAGCATTTT. This gives the protein CASSNSRQSNQPQHF.

This clone was counted only a few times. CDR3 residues: CASSMQPGSGNTIYF. The CDR3 nucleotides are TGTGCCAGTAGTATGCAACCGGGGTCTGGAAACACCATATATTTT. The genes are TRBV19 and TRBJ1-3; D uncertain. This CDR3 has 15 amino acids. The germline gives CDR1 LNHDA, CDR2 SQIVND (reference sequence). V lost 3 bases and J lost 1, with 10 bases in between.

Concerning this clone: The germline gene is not matched at one end of the junction; a read error may be the cause. The rearrangement links TRBV2 to TRBJ1-2; TRBD1 is a possible D gene (5 bases). The length of the CDR3 is 10 residues. Germline CDR1 is SNHLY and CDR2 is FYNNEI. CDR3 nucleotide sequence: TGTGCCAGCAGGAGGGACTCTACTGTCTTC. Its translation: CASRRDSTVF.

The chain employs TRBV28 and TRBJ2-2; the D is unclear. CDR3 length: 13 residues. The V end was cut by 6 bases, the J end by 5 bases, with 10 bases between. In germline, CDR1 is MDHEN, CDR2 SYDVKM. The DNA of the CDR3 is TGTGCCAGCAGGACCCCGTATACCGGGGAGCTGTTTTTT. As protein: CASRTPYTGELFF. Supplemented by reference TRBV28 and TRBJ2-2, the full variable domain reads DVKVTQSSRYLVKRTGEKVFLECVQDMDHENMFWYRQDPGLGLRLIYFSYDVKMKEKGDIPEGYSVSREKKERFSLILESASTNQTSMYLCASRTPYTGELFFGEGSRLTVL.

The rearrangement uses TRBV5-1 and TRBJ1-1; D remains unclear. Deletions cut 0 bases from V and 5 bases from J, with 11 bases between. CDR1 is SGHRS and CDR2 is YFSETQ in the germline V gene. The CDR3 contains 14 residues. CDR3 bases: TGCGCCAGCAGCTTGGGCGGGAGTGGTACTGAAGCTTTCTTT. Encoded protein: CASSLGGSGTEAFF.

The chain recombines TRBV5-4 with TRBJ2-3; possibly TRBD1 for D (6 bases). CDR1 is SGHNT and CDR2 is YYREEE in the germline V gene (reference sequence). CDR3 size: 15 residues. V was trimmed by 4 bases and J by 4 bases, leaving 16 bases between them. CDR3 nucleotide sequence: TGTGCCAGCAGCCCGAAGGGGGATTCCGCAGATACGCAGTATTTT. It specifies CASSPKGDSADTQYF. The full variable domain, completed using reference TRBV5-4 and TRBJ2-3, is ETGVTQSPTHLIKTRGQQVTLRCSSQSGHNTVSWYQQALGQGPQFIFQYYREEENGRGNFPPRFSGLQFPNYSSELNVNALELDDSALYLCASSPKGDSADTQYFGPGTRLTVL.

This clone was seen a few times. Other nucleotide sequences from this sample produce the same CDR3. V is TRBV19 and J is TRBJ1-5; no clear D. This CDR3 comprises 12 residues. Germline values: CDR1 LNHDA, CDR2 SQIVND (reference sequence). V lost 2 bases and J lost 4, with 3 bases in between. The CDR3 sequence is CASSITNQPQHF. The CDR3 DNA reads TGTGCCAGTAGTATAACGAATCAGCCCCAGCATTTT.

This chain connects TRBV4-1 to TRBJ2-7; 9 bases match TRBD2. The length of the CDR3 is 16 residues. CDR1 and CDR2 from the germline V gene are MGHRA and YSYEKL. V lost 4 bases, J lost 2 bases, and 9 bases stayed unmatched. The CDR3 bases are TGCGCCAGCAGCCCCCGGCGGGAGGGAGGAGCCTACGAGCAGTACTTC. Residues: CASSPRREGGAYEQYF.

The genes are TRBV27 and TRBJ2-7; D unclear. CDR3 length: 14 amino acids. Germline V CDR1 and CDR2: MNHEY, SMNVEV (reference sequence). V shed 8 bases and J shed 0 bases, with 14 bases lying between them. CDR3 nucleotides: TGTGCCAGCCCCGCCGCCCGTCGCTCCTACGAGCAGTACTTC. Its protein product is CASPAARRSYEQYF.

The J gene is TRBJ2-5, the V gene TRBV11-2; tentatively, D is TRBD2 (6 bases). Per germline, CDR1 SGHAT and CDR2 FQNNGV. The V end was cut by 1 base, the J end by 4 bases, with 10 bases between. The CDR3 totals 14 residues. CDR3 sequence reads: CASSLGGDAETQYF. The DNA for the CDR3 is TGTGCCAGCAGCTTAGGCGGGGACGCAGAGACCCAGTACTTC.

The chain combines TRBV2 with TRBJ1-2; no reliable D call. Trimming took off 6 bases at V and 8 bases at J, with 16 bases between the two ends. There are 13 residues in the CDR3. Germline CDR1 is SNHLY and CDR2 is FYNNEI. CDR3 sequence: CASRSEVLGGYTF. In DNA form, the CDR3 reads TGTGCCAGCAGATCAGAAGTGCTAGGAGGCTACACCTTC. Full variable domain (outside the CDR3, taken from reference TRBV2 and TRBJ1-2): EPEVTQTPSHQVTQMGQEVILRCVPISNHLYFYWYRQILGQKVEFLVSFYNNEISEKSEIFDDQFSVERPDGSNFTLKIRSTKLEDSAMYFCASRSEVLGGYTFGSGTRLTVV.

This chain uses TRBV19 with TRBJ1-2; 7 nucleotides agree with TRBD1. CDR1 is LNHDA and CDR2 is SQIVND in the germline V gene (reference sequence). This CDR3 has 16 amino acids. Trimming cost V 4 bases and J 3 bases; bases outside gene matches: 11. The CDR3 DNA reads TGTGCCAGTAGTAACTTACACAGGGGTGGAGACTATGGCTACACCTTC. Translation: CASSNLHRGGDYGYTF. The whole variable domain, filled in from reference TRBV19 and TRBJ1-2, reads DGGITQSPKYLFRKEGQNVTLSCEQNLNHDAMYWYRQDPGQGLRLIYYSQIVNDFQKGDIAEGYSVSREKKESFPLTVTSAQKNPTAFYLCASSNLHRGGDYGYTFGSGTRLTVV.

J is TRBJ1-1 and V is TRBV7-2; the D is unclear. The V and J ends lost 1 base and 1 base respectively, with 4 bases between them. Germline CDR1 and CDR2: SGHTA and FQGNSA. The CDR3 runs 13 residues. Here the CDR3 DNA reads TGTGCCAGCAGCTTAGTTGGGAACACTGAAGCTTTCTTT. Translating it yields CASSLVGNTEAFF. Based on the CDR3 plus reference TRBV7-2 and TRBJ1-1, the full variable domain is GAGVSQSPSNKVTEKGKDVELRCDPISGHTALYWYRQSLGQGLEFLIYFQGNSAPDKSGLPSDRFSAERTGGSVSTLTIQRTQQEDSAVYLCASSLVGNTEAFFGQGTRLTVV.

The chain recombines TRBV29-1 with TRBJ2-7; TRBD2 matches at 7 bases. CDR1 is SQVTM, CDR2 ANQGSEA, per germline. V lost 4 bases and J lost 6; bases outside the gene matches: 15. This CDR3 spans 15 amino acids. CDR3 sequence reads: CSVVFLGQGGREQYF. CDR3 bases: TGCAGCGTTGTCTTCTTGGGCCAGGGAGGGCGCGAGCAGTACTTC.

The chain links TRBV7-2 to TRBJ2-2; possibly TRBD1 or TRBD2 for D (6 bases each). The CDR3 totals 17 residues. V was clipped by 1 base and J by 4 bases, with 16 bases between them. Germline values: CDR1 SGHTA, CDR2 FQGNSA. The CDR3 here is CASSLVGVRGGTGELFF. The CDR3 DNA sequence: TGTGCCAGCAGCTTAGTAGGGGTCAGGGGAGGCACCGGGGAGCTGTTTTTT. Complete variable domain (other parts from reference TRBV7-2 and TRBJ2-2): GAGVSQSPSNKVTEKGKDVELRCDPISGHTALYWYRQSLGQGLEFLIYFQGNSAPDKSGLPSDRFSAERTGGSVSTLTIQRTQQEDSAVYLCASSLVGVRGGTGELFFGEGSRLTVL.